The 3 T cell receptor beta chains in this list originate from one sample, sequenced in a study of T cell responses to AZD1222 COVID-19 vaccine. Some clones are missing from TCRdb's copy, which holds only in-frame ones; the method was immunoSEQ multiplex PCR. The data show fewer than 110,000 clones, roughly 85% seen once. Source: peripheral blood, taken 28 days after the second AZD1222 dose. These TCRs come from an adult who received the AZD1222 COVID-19 vaccine.

CDR3 sequence (DNA): TGCAGCGTTGACCGTCGGGGCAGGGGGCTGGATGAGCAGTTCTTC. This sequence encodes CSVDRRGRGLDEQFF. V and J are TRBV29-1 and TRBJ2-1; 8 nucleotides line up with TRBD1. Per the germline V gene, CDR1 is SQVTM and CDR2 is ANQGSEA. This CDR3 is 15 amino acids long. V lost 3 bases and J lost 8; bases outside the gene matches: 12.

CDR3 bases: TGTGCCAGCAGCGACCCCGGCAGGTCCTTCACAGATACGCAGTATTTT. This codes for CASSDPGRSFTDTQYF. The chain carries TRBV9 and TRBJ2-3; D gene uncertain. V gave up 3 bases and J gave up 2 bases, with 16 bases separating them. Germline V gives CDR1 SGDLS, CDR2 YYNGEE. The CDR3 loop spans 16 amino acids.

This rearrangement joins TRBV6-2 or TRBV6-3 to TRBJ1-1; D remains unclear. V was shortened by 6 bases and J by 0 bases, with 11 bases between the two germline ends. Germline CDR1 reads MNHEY; CDR2 reads SVGEGT. This CDR3 contains 14 residues. The CDR3 protein is CASSMQSMNTEAFF. The CDR3 nucleotides are TGTGCCAGCAGCATGCAGTCGATGAACACTGAAGCTTTCTTT.